The T cell receptor (beta chain) described here comes from a study of vaccination effects on CD4 cells after COVID-19 (dated by TCRdb to between 2020 and 2023). Background on the whole study: To identify antigen-specific CD4+ T cell clonotypes by their expansion, the ViraFEST assay first stimulated PBMC with viral peptide pools and then applied TCR sequencing. Participants received two doses of either the BNT162b2 or the mRNA-1273 mRNA SARS-CoV-2 vaccine. Each well held under 2.5 million PBMC cultured in IMDM containing about 5.4% human AB serum, about 10 IU/ml IL-2 and gentamicin, along with about 9.5 ug/ml peptides. A total of 10 COVID-19 convalescent patients and a handful of SARS-CoV-2-naive healthy vaccine recipients were included in the full study. In both COVID-19 convalescent patients and infection-naive vaccine recipients, the study compared SARS-CoV-2 spike-specific CD4+ TCR repertoires from before mRNA vaccination with those from after it. Cultures from other donors in the study were sequenced using the Oncomine TCR Beta short-read assay on an Illumina iSeq 100.

Comment on this clone: It has no known antigen specificity. Within one base of it there is no much larger clone, and no base qualities were kept.

What the study reported, not specific to this receptor: Limitations of the study were the small number of convalescent patients and the absence of early post-infection timepoints. Marked clonal contraction was observed in both infection-induced and vaccine-induced clones at late post-vaccination timepoints, consistent with waning T cell responses. Among healthy vaccine recipients, nearly all vaccine-induced clones were SARS-CoV-2 mono-reactive, and only 1 of 255 was cross-reactive with common cold coronaviruses.

The receptor library was made with the immunoSEQ multiplex PCR assay. DNA from the CD4+ T cells that had been cultured and isolated underwent TCR beta CDR3 sequencing. In the original analysis: Non-productive TCR sequences were removed and reads were trimmed to the CDR3 region, keeping CDR3s of at least 7 amino acids. Antigen-specific clonotypes were identified with the MANAFEST web app by comparing expansion in peptide wells against reference cultures. For clones to be considered positive, expansion at FDR<0.05 versus reference and all other wells, an odds ratio above 5, and a frequency above 0.1% in two replicate wells were required. A clonotype was called cross-reactive if it was significantly expanded both in SARS-CoV-2 spike wells and in at least one common cold coronavirus spike condition. CDR3 similarity was assessed by Levenshtein distance with the stringdist R package, and unrooted trees were built with ape in R 3.6.1. TCRdb mirrors the immuneACCESS table, restricted to in-frame sequences. Some clones are absent from its copies; in checked studies, under half trace to an unresolved V gene, and the reason for the others is unknown. V, J and clone size derive from that table, while D and trimming were established from the DNA sequence. This sample comprises about 28,000 clones, 65% of them detected only once. Less than 10% of the sample is taken by the ten largest.

After 10 to 11 days of culture, CD4+ T cells were isolated with the EasySep CD4+ T cell isolation kit. Healthy vaccine recipients had no prior SARS-CoV-2 infection, confirmed by negative nucleocapsid antibodies before and after vaccination. On days 3 and 7, half of the culture medium was replaced with fresh IL-2-containing medium. Unless noted otherwise, every peptide stimulation condition was cultured in triplicate wells. Using Ficoll-Paque Plus gradient centrifugation, PBMC were separated from whole blood and then either used fresh or cryopreserved at -140C. The QIAamp micro DNA kit was used to extract genomic DNA from the cultured CD4+ T cells. From the germline V gene, CDR1 is KGHDR and CDR2 is SFDVKD. The junction shows trimming of 3 bases on V and 6 bases on J, and the gene matches do not reach 6 bases of it. Taken from cysteine to phenylalanine, the CDR3 has 15 residues. Just the 45-base CDR3 DNA is kept, in frame starting at base 1.

The specimen comprised CD4+ T cells from PBMCs cultured without peptide, sampled before COVID-19 vaccination. Rearrangement joined TRBV24-1 to TRBJ2-5, with 10 junctional bases fitting TRBD1. This receptor was obtained from a human donor who received a COVID-19 vaccine. The sequenced DNA: TGTGCCACCAGTGATCCCTCGGGACAGGGGAAGACCCAGTACTTC. It codes for CATSDPSGQGKTQYF.